The 9 T cell receptor beta chains below all came from one sample that was sequenced in a study of T-cell memory formation after mild COVID-19 (dated by TCRdb to about 2021). The library came from 5' RACE. TCRdb records Illumina NovaSeq 6000 as the sequencer. Starting from the raw public reads, TCRdb applied fastp trimming at Q25, assembled clones with MiXCR and retained in-frame beta chains. Rows with one shared CDR3 protein collapse into an entry with the most common genes and DNA. The sample table shows almost 550,000 distinct CDR3 sequences, and roughly 20% are seen once. The ten top clones hold 9.5% to 15% of the sample. Sequencing was performed on PBMCs or a T cell subset sorted from them (not recorded which). These receptor sequences come from an adult woman who had mild COVID-19 (a few samples of this study predate the infection). The sample titles of this study are shuffled in the database, so cell type and time point are left out; the donor was told from shared clones.

This clonotype was seen a handful of times. The gene calls are TRBV18 and TRBJ2-3; 8 bases agree with TRBD1. Losses at the gene ends were 4 bases for V and 5 bases for J; bases not matched to a gene: 5. CDR1 is KGHSH and CDR2 is LQKENI in the germline V gene. The CDR3 has 14 amino acids. The CDR3 sequence is CASSLRGHGDTQYF. The CDR3 DNA sequence: TGTGCCAGCTCACTCAGGGGGCACGGAGATACGCAGTATTTT.

The table lists this clonotype with a few counts. This chain connects TRBV29-1 to TRBJ2-1; TRBD1 matches at 9 bases. The CDR3 totals 14 residues. Germline lookup yields CDR1 SQVTM and CDR2 ANQGSEA. V gave up 7 bases and J gave up 2 bases; unmatched junction bases: 6. The CDR3 protein is CSGGTGSTYNEQFF. The CDR3 DNA is TGCAGCGGGGGGACAGGGAGTACCTACAATGAGCAGTTCTTC.

This chain links TRBV15 with TRBJ2-5; 8 bases fit TRBD2. The CDR3 totals 16 residues. CDR1 is LNHNV, CDR2 YYDKDF, per germline (reference sequence). V shed 1 base and J 2 bases; nucleotides not matched to a gene: 6. The CDR3, as DNA: TGTGCCACCAGCAGAGGTCAGCGGGGGACACAAGAGACCCAGTACTTC. It specifies CATSRGQRGTQETQYF.

The chain combines TRBV4-1 with TRBJ2-3; a possible D gene is TRBD1 (5 bases). V lost 0 bases to trimming and J lost 1 base, with 14 bases between them. CDR1 MGHRA and CDR2 YSYEKL come from the germline V gene. This CDR3 region has 17 residues. The CDR3 nucleotides read TGCGCCAGCAGCCAAGATAATGCCAGGGAAGGCACAGATACGCAGTATTTT. Its translation: CASSQDNAREGTDTQYF.

The V call is TRBV6-4, the J call TRBJ2-3, with 14 bases lining up with TRBD2. V dropped 4 bases and J dropped 8; count of bases not matched to a gene: 5. Germline values: CDR1 MRHNA, CDR2 SNTAGT. The CDR3 contains 15 residues. As DNA, the CDR3 is TGTGCCAGCAGTGCCGGGACTAGCGGGAGTGGTACGCAGTATTTT. Translation: CASSAGTSGSGTQYF.

This sequence joins TRBV20-1 and TRBJ2-5, with 8 bases fitting TRBD2. The CDR3 covers 13 residues. J was trimmed by 5 bases and V by 7 bases; bases with no gene match: 9. Germline V gene sequence: CDR1 DFQATT, CDR2 SNEGSKA (reference sequence). The DNA for the CDR3 is TGCAGTGTGGTTAGCGGGGCCCGGGAGACCCAGTACTTC. Amino acid sequence: CSVVSGARETQYF.

This clonotype was seen a few times. The chain joins TRBV6-5 to TRBJ2-6; D ambiguous. Per the germline V gene, CDR1 is MNHEY and CDR2 is SVGAGI. V lost 0 bases and J 0 bases, leaving 12 bases between the germline ends. CDR3 length: 18 amino acids. The CDR3 region is CASSYSGSRYSGANVLTF. CDR3 in DNA: TGTGCCAGCAGTTACTCAGGCAGTCGATACTCTGGGGCCAACGTCCTGACTTTC.

The rearrangement links TRBV7-9 to TRBJ2-2; D unresolved. The V end was cut by 2 bases, the J end by 3 bases, with 10 bases between. Germline loops: CDR1 SEHNR, CDR2 FQNEAQ (reference sequence). The CDR3 is 15 amino acids. CDR3 nucleotides: TGTGCCAGCAGCTTAAGGGCCAGTCACACCGGGGAGCTGTTTTTT. It translates to CASSLRASHTGELFF.

This clonotype was seen a few times. Mismatch with germline at one junction end may stem from a read error. This chain links TRBV4-1 with TRBJ1-2; 8 positions match TRBD1. There are 15 residues in the CDR3. CDR1 and CDR2 from the germline V gene are MGHRA and YSYEKL. The CDR3 loop is CASSTPGQAAYSYTF. CDR3 DNA: TGCGCCAGCAGCACACCGGGACAGGCTGCCTATAGCTACACCTTC.